The 2 T cell receptor beta chains presented below share a single source sample, sequenced in a study of cytomegalovirus exposure and HLA in healthy donors. TCRdb keeps only in-frame clones here, not all; method: immunoSEQ multiplex PCR. The sample carries some 45,000 clones, approximately 90% recorded once. Sequencing used PBMCs. These receptors were taken from a man aged 18 to 29 in good health and CMV-seronegative.

The CDR3 nucleotides are TGCAGCGTTGTCCCCCAACAAGATACGCAGTATTTT. Translating it yields CSVVPQQDTQYF. V and J are TRBV29-1 and TRBJ2-3; D gene uncertain. There are 12 residues in the CDR3. Germline V CDR1 and CDR2: SQVTM, ANQGSEA. Trimming stripped 4 bases from V and 5 bases from J, with 10 bases between.

The chain links TRBV7-8 to TRBJ2-1, with D perhaps matching TRBD2 (5 bases). Germline V lookup: CDR1 SGHVS, CDR2 FQNEAQ. Trimming stripped 7 bases from V and 8 bases from J, with 12 bases between. This CDR3 comprises 12 residues. The CDR3 protein is CASTHGGDEQFF. CDR3 in DNA: TGTGCCAGCACCCATGGAGGAGATGAGCAGTTCTTC.